The entry below describes one T cell receptor beta chain. This sample is part of a study of blood T cell repertoires in COVID-19. Study-wide context: Specimens from acute and convalescent COVID-19 originated in the United States, Italy and Spain.

The table came from immunoSEQ multiplex PCR; TCRdb's copy has only in-frame clones and leaves some out. Found here are about 130,000 clones, 85% of them singletons; the top ten hold about 7%. The V gene's germline CDR1 is LGHDT and CDR2 YNNKEL (reference sequence). The ends were cut back, 0 bases at V and 8 bases at J, with 13 bases in the middle. There are 14 residues in the CDR3. This clonotype originated in an elderly man with active or convalescent COVID-19. The rearrangement uses TRBV3-1 (or the pseudogene TRBV3-2) and TRBJ1-2; D is uncertain. The sequencing sample was made of peripheral blood. The CDR3 protein is CASSQDLREGGYTF. The CDR3 bases are TGTGCCAGCAGCCAAGATCTGAGGGAAGGCGGCTACACCTTC.